One sample yielded the 7 T cell receptor beta chains listed below, sequenced in a study of blood T cell repertoires in COVID-19. Here immunoSEQ multiplex PCR was the method, and the copy in TCRdb shows in-frame clones only, minus some. Here the sample spans 75,000 to 90,000 clones, under 80% being singletons. The specimen sequenced was peripheral blood. The receptors come from a man in his 60s with COVID-19, enrolled during active disease.

The genes are TRBV9 and TRBJ1-1; no clear D. Germline lookup yields CDR1 SGDLS and CDR2 YYNGEE. V was trimmed by 0 bases and J by 2 bases, leaving 11 bases between them. The length of the CDR3 is 15 residues. The CDR3 coding sequence is TGTGCCAGCAGCGTAGATAACGCGCCAAACACTGAAGCTTTCTTT. It codes for CASSVDNAPNTEAFF.

The chain carries TRBV5-4 and TRBJ2-1, with 7 bases lining up with TRBD1. This CDR3 comprises 14 residues. Looked up from germline, CDR1 is SGHNT and CDR2 is YYREEE (reference sequence). V shed 0 bases and J 8 bases; nucleotides not matched to a gene: 5. The CDR3 DNA reads as TGTGCCAGCAGCTTGGAGACAGGGCGGGATGAGCAGTTCTTC. Amino acid sequence: CASSLETGRDEQFF.

V gene TRBV11-3 combines with J gene TRBJ2-7, with 12 nucleotides matching TRBD2. Unmatched junction bases numbered 7, after V lost 5 bases and J lost 5 bases. Germline lookup yields CDR1 SGHNT and CDR2 YENEEA. The CDR3 runs 15 residues. In DNA form, the CDR3 reads TGTGCCAGCAGCCCCCGGACTAGCGGGATCCACGAGCAGTACTTC. Its protein product is CASSPRTSGIHEQYF.

V usage is TRBV3-1 (or the pseudogene TRBV3-2) and J usage is TRBJ2-3; no reliable D call. V gave up 0 bases and J gave up 5 bases, with 9 bases separating them. In germline, CDR1 is LGHDT, CDR2 YNNKEL (reference sequence). The length of the CDR3 is 14 residues. CDR3 residues: CASSQDVGRDTQYF. CDR3 DNA sequence: TGTGCCAGCAGCCAAGATGTTGGGCGAGATACGCAGTATTTT.

The chain employs TRBV5-1 and TRBJ2-2, with 7 bases fitting TRBD1. The CDR3 totals 14 residues. In germline, CDR1 is SGHRS, CDR2 YFSETQ. V shed 4 bases and J 4 bases; nucleotides not matched to a gene: 4. CDR3 DNA sequence: TGCGCCAGCAGCCCGGGACAGCCCACCGGGGAGCTGTTTTTT. Its protein is CASSPGQPTGELFF.

The V and J genes are TRBV7-3 and TRBJ2-5; TRBD1 matches 8 bases. Germline V lookup: CDR1 SGHTA, CDR2 FQGTGA. The CDR3 sequence is 15 residues long. V lost 2 bases, J lost 5 bases, and 7 bases stayed unmatched. CDR3 sequence (DNA): TGTGCCAGCAGCTTAGGGTCAGGGGGCAGGGAGACCCAGTACTTC. It translates to CASSLGSGGRETQYF.

The chain couples TRBV5-4 to TRBJ2-3; 16 bases agree with TRBD2. Trimming removed 5 bases from V and 2 bases from J; junction bases left unmatched: 5. The CDR3 loop spans 17 amino acids. CDR1 and CDR2 (germline): SGHNT, YYREEE (reference sequence). CDR3 DNA sequence: TGTGCCAGCAGTGCCGGGACTAGCGGGAGGGACACAGATACGCAGTATTTT. Its translation: CASSAGTSGRDTDTQYF.